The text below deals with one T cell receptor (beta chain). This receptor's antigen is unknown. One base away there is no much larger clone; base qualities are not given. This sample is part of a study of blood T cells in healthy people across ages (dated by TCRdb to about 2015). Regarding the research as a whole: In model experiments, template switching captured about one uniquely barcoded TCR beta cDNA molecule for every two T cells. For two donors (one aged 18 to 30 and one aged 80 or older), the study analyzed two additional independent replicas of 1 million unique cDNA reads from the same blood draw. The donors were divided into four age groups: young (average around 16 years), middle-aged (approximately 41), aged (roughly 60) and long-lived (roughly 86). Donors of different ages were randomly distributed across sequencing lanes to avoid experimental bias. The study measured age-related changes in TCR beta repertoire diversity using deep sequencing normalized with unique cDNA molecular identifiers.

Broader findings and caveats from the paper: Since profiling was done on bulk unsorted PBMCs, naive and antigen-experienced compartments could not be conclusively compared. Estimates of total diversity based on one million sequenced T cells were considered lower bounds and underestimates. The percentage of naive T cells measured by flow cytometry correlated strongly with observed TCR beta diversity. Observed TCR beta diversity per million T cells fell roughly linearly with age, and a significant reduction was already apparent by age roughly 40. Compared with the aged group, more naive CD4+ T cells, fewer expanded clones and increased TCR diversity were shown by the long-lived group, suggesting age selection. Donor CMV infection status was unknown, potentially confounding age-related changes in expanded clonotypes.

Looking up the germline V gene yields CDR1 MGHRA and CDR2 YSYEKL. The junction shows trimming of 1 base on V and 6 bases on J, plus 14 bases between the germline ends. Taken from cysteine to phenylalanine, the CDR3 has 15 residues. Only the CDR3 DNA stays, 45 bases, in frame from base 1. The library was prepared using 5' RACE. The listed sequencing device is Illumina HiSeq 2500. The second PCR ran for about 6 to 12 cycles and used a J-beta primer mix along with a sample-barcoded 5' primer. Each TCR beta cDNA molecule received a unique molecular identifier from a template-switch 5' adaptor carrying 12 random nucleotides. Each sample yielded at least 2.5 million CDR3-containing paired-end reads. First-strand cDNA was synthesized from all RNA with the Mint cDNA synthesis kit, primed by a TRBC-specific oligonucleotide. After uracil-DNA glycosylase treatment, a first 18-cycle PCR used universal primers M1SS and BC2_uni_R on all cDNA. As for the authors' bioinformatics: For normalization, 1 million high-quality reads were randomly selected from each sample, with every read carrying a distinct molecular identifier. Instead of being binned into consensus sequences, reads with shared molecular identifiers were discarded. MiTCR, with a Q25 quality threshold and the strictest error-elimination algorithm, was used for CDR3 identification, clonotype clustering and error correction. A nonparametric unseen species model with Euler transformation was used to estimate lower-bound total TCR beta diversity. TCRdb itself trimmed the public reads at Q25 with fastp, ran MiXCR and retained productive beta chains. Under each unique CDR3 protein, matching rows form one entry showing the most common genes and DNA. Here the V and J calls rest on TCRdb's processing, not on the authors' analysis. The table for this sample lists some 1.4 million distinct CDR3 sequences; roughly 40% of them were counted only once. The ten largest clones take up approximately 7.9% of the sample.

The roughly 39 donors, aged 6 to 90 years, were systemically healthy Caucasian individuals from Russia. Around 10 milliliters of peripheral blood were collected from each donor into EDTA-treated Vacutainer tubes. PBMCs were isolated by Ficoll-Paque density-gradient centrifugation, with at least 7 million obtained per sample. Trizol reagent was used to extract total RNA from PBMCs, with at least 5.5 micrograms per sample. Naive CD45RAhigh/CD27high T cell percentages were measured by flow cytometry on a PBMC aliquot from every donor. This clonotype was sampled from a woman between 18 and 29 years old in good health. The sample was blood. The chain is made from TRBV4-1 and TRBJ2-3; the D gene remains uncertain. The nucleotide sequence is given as TGCGCCAGCAGCCAAGCGCGGCTGGCCGGCGATACGCAGTATTTT. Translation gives CASSQARLAGDTQYF.